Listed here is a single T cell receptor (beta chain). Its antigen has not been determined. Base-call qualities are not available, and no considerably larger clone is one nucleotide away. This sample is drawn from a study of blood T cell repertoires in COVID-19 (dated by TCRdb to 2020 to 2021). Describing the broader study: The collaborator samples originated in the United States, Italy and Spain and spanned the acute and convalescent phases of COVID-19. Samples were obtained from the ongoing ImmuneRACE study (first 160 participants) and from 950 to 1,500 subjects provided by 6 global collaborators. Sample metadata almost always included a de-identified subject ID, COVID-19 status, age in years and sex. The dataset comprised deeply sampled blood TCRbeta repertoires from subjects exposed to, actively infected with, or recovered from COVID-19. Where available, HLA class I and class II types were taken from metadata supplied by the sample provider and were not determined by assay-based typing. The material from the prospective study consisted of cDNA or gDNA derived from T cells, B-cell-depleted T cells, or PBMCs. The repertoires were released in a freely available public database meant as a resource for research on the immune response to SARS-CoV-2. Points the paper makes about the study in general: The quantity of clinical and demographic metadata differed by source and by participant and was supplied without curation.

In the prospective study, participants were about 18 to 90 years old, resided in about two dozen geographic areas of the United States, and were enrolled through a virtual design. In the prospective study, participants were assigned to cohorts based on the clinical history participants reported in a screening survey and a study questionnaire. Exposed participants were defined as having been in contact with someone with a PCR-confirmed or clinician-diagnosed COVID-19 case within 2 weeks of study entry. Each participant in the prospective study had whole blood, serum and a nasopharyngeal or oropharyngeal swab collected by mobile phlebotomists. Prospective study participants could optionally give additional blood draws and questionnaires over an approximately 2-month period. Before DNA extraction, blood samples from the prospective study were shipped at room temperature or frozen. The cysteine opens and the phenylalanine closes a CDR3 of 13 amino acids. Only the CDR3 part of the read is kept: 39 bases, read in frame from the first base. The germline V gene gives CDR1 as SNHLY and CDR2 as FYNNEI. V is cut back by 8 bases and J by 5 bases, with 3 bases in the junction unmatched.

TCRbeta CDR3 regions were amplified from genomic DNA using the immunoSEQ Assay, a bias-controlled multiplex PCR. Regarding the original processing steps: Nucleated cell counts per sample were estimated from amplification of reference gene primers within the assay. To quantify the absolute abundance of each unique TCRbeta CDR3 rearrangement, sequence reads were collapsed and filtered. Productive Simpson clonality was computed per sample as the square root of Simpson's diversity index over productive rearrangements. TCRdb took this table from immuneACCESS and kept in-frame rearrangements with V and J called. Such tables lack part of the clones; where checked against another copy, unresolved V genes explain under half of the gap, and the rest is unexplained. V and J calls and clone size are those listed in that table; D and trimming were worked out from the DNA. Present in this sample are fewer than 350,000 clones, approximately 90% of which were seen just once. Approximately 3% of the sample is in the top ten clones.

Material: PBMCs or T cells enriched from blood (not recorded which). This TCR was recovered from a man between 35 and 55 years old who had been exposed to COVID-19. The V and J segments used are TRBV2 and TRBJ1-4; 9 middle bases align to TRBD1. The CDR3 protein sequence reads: CASLGTGNEKLFF. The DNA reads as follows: TGTGCCAGCCTCGGGACAGGGAATGAAAAACTGTTTTTT.